Presented here are 9 T cell receptor beta chains from one specimen sequenced in a study of blood T cells in healthy people across ages. Then a second PCR, running roughly 7 to 11 cycles, was carried out with a sample-barcoded 5' primer and a J-beta primer mix. TCRdb redid the calling of the 5' RACE reads with MiXCR, one entry per CDR3 protein. The table shows hundreds of thousands of distinct CDR3 sequences, with about 62% occurring only once. Source material: blood. All receptors come from a man aged 30 to 45 in good health.

This clonotype was found once. V and J are TRBV6-2 or TRBV6-3 and TRBJ2-7; perhaps TRBD1 as D (5 bases). Looked up from germline, CDR1 is MNHEY and CDR2 is SVGEGT. V lost 3 bases to trimming and J lost 2 bases, with 8 bases between them. The CDR3 sequence is 13 residues long. This CDR3 reads CASSYETAYEQYF. As DNA, the CDR3 is TGTGCCAGCAGTTATGAGACAGCCTACGAGCAGTACTTC.

V is TRBV20-1 and J is TRBJ2-2; no reliable D call. The CDR3 spans 15 residues. V lost 6 bases to trimming and J lost 3 bases, with 17 bases between them. The V gene's germline CDR1 is DFQATT and CDR2 SNEGSKA (reference sequence). The CDR3 DNA sequence: TGCAGTGCCCCGGGCCCCAATCTTTACACCGGGGAGCTGTTTTTT. Translated: CSAPGPNLYTGELFF.

CDR3 protein: CASSVERGATKETQYF. The CDR3 DNA reads as TGTGCCAGCAGCGTGGAGCGGGGGGCCACCAAAGAGACCCAGTACTTC. The chain links TRBV7-6 to TRBJ2-4; 9 positions agree with TRBD2. The assigned J gene may be wrong: the sequence end matches TRBJ2-5 better. This CDR3 contains 16 residues. Per the germline V gene, CDR1 is SGHVS and CDR2 is FNYEAQ.

The rearrangement links TRBV19 to TRBJ2-4, with 9 bases lining up with TRBD1. Gene TRBJ2-7 matches the end of the DNA better, so the J call may be wrong. The germline V gene encodes CDR1 LNHDA and CDR2 SQIVND (reference sequence). The CDR3 is 14 amino acids. The CDR3 nucleotides are TGTGCCAGTAGTAGGGACAGGGCCACCCACGAGCAGTACTTC. Its translation: CASSRDRATHEQYF.

The chain links TRBV4-3 to TRBJ1-2, with D unresolved. Germline V gives CDR1 LGHNA, CDR2 YSLEER. V was pared by 1 base and J by 7 bases, with 25 bases between. This CDR3 region has 18 residues. The chain's CDR3 is CASSQALPTQALSCGYTF. CDR3 nucleotides: TGCGCCAGCAGCCAAGCTCTCCCGACACAAGCATTATCTTGTGGCTACACCTTC.

CDR3 in amino acids: CASSLVSGSGRRGYEQYF. The CDR3 nucleotides are TGTGCCAGCAGCTTAGTTTCTGGTAGCGGGCGGAGGGGCTACGAGCAGTACTTC. The V call is TRBV7-2, the J call TRBJ2-7, with 7 bases that match TRBD2. Looked up from germline, CDR1 is SGHTA and CDR2 is FQGNSA. This CDR3 contains 18 residues. The V segment lost 1 base and the J segment 3 bases; nucleotides outside the gene matches: 15. Based on the CDR3 plus reference TRBV7-2 and TRBJ2-7, the full variable domain is GAGVSQSPSNKVTEKGKDVELRCDPISGHTALYWYRQSLGQGLEFLIYFQGNSAPDKSGLPSDRFSAERTGGSVSTLTIQRTQQEDSAVYLCASSLVSGSGRRGYEQYFGPGTRLTVT.

V gene TRBV6-2 or TRBV6-3 combines with J gene TRBJ1-2, with TRBD1 matching over 10 bases. This CDR3 has 13 amino acids. The germline gives CDR1 MNHEY, CDR2 SVGEGT. J gave up 8 bases and V 6 bases, and 6 bases lay outside the gene matches. The CDR3 DNA reads as TGTGCCAGCAGGGCAGGACAGGGGGGCGGCTACACCTTC. Its protein is CASRAGQGGGYTF.

J is TRBJ2-3 and V is TRBV20-1; 9 nucleotides match TRBD2. V was clipped by 7 bases and J by 4 bases; unmatched bases: 18. CDR1 is DFQATT, CDR2 SNEGSKA, per germline (reference sequence). This CDR3 region has 17 residues. CDR3 DNA: TGCAGTGTTGGAGGTGGTAGCGGGGGACTTAGCGCAGATACGCAGTATTTT. Its protein is CSVGGGSGGLSADTQYF.

The chain employs TRBV4-3 and TRBJ1-2, with 8 bases fitting TRBD1. This CDR3 comprises 15 residues. Losses at the gene ends were 4 bases for V and 4 bases for J; bases not matched to a gene: 8. Germline lookup yields CDR1 LGHNA and CDR2 YSLEER. Written as DNA, the CDR3 is TGCGCCAGCAGCCTCTCTCAGGGGGCTATCTATGGCTACACCTTC. Amino acids: CASSLSQGAIYGYTF.